This TCR beta chain was captured in a study of blood T cell repertoires in COVID-19. Study overall: COVID-19 samples collected from the United States, Italy and Spain covered acute and convalescent phases. PBMCs, B-cell-depleted T cells, or T cells were the source of the cDNA or gDNA that made up the material.

The CDR3 totals 16 residues. CDR1 and CDR2 (germline): MGHRA, YSYEKL. V shed 3 bases and J 8 bases; nucleotides not matched to a gene: 9. Per the authors' pipeline: Researchers report that nucleated cell counts were estimated from reference gene primer amplification. Method: immunoSEQ multiplex PCR; TCRdb's copy keeps in-frame clones and lacks some. That table furnishes V, J and clone size, whereas the DNA furnished D and trimming. The repertoire holds 59,000 or so clones, with approximately 91% as singletons. V gene TRBV4-1 combines with J gene TRBJ1-4; 10 nucleotides align to TRBD1. The sample was peripheral blood. The TCR sequence derives from a human donor in a cohort sampled during active COVID-19. The chain's CDR3 is CASSHPGRDRGEKLFF. CDR3 bases: TGCGCCAGCAGCCATCCCGGCCGGGACAGGGGAGAAAAACTGTTTTTT.